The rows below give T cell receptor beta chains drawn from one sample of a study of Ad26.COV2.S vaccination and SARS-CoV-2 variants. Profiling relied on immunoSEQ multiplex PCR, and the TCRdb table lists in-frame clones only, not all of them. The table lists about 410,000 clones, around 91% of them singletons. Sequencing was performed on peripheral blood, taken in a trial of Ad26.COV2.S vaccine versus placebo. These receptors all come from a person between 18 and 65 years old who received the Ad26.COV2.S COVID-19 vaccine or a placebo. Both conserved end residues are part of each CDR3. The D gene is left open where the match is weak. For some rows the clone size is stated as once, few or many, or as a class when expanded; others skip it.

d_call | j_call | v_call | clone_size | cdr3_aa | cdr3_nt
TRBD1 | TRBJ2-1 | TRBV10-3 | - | CAIRQGENEQFF | TGTGCCATCAGACAGGGGGAAAATGAGCAGTTCTTC
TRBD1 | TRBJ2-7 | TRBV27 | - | CASSLIQGYEQYF | TGTGCCAGCAGTTTAATACAGGGGTACGAGCAGTACTTC
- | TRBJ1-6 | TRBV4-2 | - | CASSQDTYNSPLHF | TGTGCCAGCAGCCAAGATACCTATAATTCACCCCTCCACTTT
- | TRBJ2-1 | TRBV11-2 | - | CASSLIRARHNEQFF | TGTGCCAGCAGCTTGATCAGGGCGAGACACAATGAGCAGTTCTTC
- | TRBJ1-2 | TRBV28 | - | CASSFGTGPYGYTF | TGTGCCAGCAGTTTCGGAACAGGGCCCTATGGCTACACCTTC
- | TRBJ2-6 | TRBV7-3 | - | CASSSSMGMPGANVLTF | TGTGCCAGCAGCTCCTCTATGGGGATGCCTGGGGCCAACGTCCTGACTTTC
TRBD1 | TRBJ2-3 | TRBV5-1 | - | CASSPGQGMTDTQYF | TGCGCCAGCAGCCCGGGACAGGGGATGACAGATACGCAGTATTTT
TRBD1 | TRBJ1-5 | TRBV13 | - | CASSQQGQGFHQPQHF | TGTGCCAGCAGCCAACAGGGGCAGGGTTTTCATCAGCCCCAGCATTTT
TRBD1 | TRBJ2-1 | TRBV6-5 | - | CASSRTGDYNEQFF | TGTGCCAGCAGTCGGACAGGCGATTACAATGAGCAGTTCTTC
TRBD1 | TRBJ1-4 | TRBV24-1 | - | CATSDAGTGKRLFF | TGTGCCACCAGTGATGCGGGGACAGGCAAAAGACTGTTTTTT
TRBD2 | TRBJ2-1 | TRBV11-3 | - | CASRWGPGTSGGYNEQFF | TGTGCCAGCAGATGGGGTCCCGGGACTAGCGGGGGATACAATGAGCAGTTCTTC
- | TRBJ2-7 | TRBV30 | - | CAWSVAQKREQYF | TGTGCCTGGAGTGTAGCCCAGAAGCGGGAGCAGTACTTC
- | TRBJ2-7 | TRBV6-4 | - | CASSEEAGKSYEQYF | TGTGCCAGCAGTGAAGAGGCGGGAAAAAGCTACGAGCAGTACTTC
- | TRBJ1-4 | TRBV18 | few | CASSPRPSNEKLFF | TGTGCCAGCTCACCAAGACCGTCTAATGAAAAACTGTTTTTT
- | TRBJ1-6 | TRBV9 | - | CASSVGRDSPLHF | TGTGCCAGCAGCGTAGGTCGAGATTCACCCCTCCACTTT
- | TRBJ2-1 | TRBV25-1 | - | CASSELQKQFF | TGTGCCAGCAGTGAATTACAGAAGCAGTTCTTC
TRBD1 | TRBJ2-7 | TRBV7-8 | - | CASSLRQGVDYEQYF | TGTGCCAGCAGCCTACGACAGGGGGTTGACTACGAGCAGTACTTC
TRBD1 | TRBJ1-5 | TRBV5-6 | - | CASSSGTASQPQHF | TGTGCCAGCAGCTCCGGGACAGCATCTCAGCCCCAGCATTTT
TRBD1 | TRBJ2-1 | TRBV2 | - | CASRDRGPYNEQFF | TGTGCCAGCAGGGACAGGGGACCTTACAATGAGCAGTTCTTC
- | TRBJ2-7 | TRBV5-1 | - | CASSLVAYEQYF | TGCGCCAGCAGCTTGGTCGCCTACGAGCAGTACTTC
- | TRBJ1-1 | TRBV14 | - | CASRPRGGKEAFF | TGTGCCAGCAGACCCCGTGGGGGGAAGGAAGCTTTCTTT
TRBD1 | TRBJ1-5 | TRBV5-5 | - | CASSRDRVKEQPQHF | TGTGCCAGCAGCAGGGACAGGGTAAAGGAGCAGCCCCAGCATTTT
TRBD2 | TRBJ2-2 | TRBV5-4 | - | CASSLGGLAGEPGELFF | TGTGCCAGCAGCTTGGGAGGACTAGCGGGAGAACCCGGGGAGCTGTTTTTT
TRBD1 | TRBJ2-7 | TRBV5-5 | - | CATSPGGTGPYEQYF | TGTGCCACCAGCCCCGGAGGGACAGGACCCTACGAGCAGTACTTC
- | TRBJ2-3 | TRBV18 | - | CASSTSTDTQYF | TGTGCCAGCTCAACTAGCACAGATACGCAGTATTTT
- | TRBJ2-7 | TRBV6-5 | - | CASSPGEEDEQYF | TGTGCCAGCAGCCCCGGGGAGGAGGACGAGCAGTACTTC
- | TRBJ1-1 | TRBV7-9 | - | CASSLGGVLMNTEAFF | TGTGCCAGCAGCTTAGGGGGGGTTCTGATGAACACTGAAGCTTTCTTT
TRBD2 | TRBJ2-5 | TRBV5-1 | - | CASGGGGLAGQETQYF | TGCGCCAGCGGCGGTGGGGGACTAGCGGGGCAAGAGACCCAGTACTTC
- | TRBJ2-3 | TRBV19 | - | CASSIKSPDTQYF | TGTGCCAGTAGTATAAAGTCTCCCGATACGCAGTATTTT
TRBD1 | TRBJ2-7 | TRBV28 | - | CASSPRGTGVEQYF | TGTGCCAGCAGTCCCCGCGGGACAGGGGTCGAGCAGTACTTC
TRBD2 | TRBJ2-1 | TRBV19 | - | CASRNSGEQFF | TGTGCCAGTAGAAATAGCGGGGAGCAGTTCTTC
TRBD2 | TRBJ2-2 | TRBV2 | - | CASSGELAGGSGELFF | TGTGCCAGCAGTGGGGAACTAGCGGGAGGTTCCGGGGAGCTGTTTTTT
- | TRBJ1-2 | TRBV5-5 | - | CASSWNRDTGFRSGYTF | TGTGCCAGCAGCTGGAACCGGGACACCGGTTTTCGAAGTGGCTACACCTTC
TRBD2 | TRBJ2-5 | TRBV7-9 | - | CASSLSGRARETQYF | TGTGCCAGCAGCCTTAGCGGGAGGGCCCGGGAGACCCAGTACTTC
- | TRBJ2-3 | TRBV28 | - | CASKRDFPDTQYF | TGTGCCAGCAAACGGGACTTCCCAGATACGCAGTATTTT
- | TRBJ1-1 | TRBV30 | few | CAWNPVGNTEAFF | TGTGCCTGGAACCCGGTGGGGAACACTGAAGCTTTCTTT
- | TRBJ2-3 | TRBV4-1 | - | CASSQGGGASTDTQYF | TGCGCCAGCAGCCAAGGGGGTGGCGCTAGCACAGATACGCAGTATTTT
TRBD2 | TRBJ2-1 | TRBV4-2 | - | CASSQPRPHSGRAPYEQFF | TGTGCCAGCAGCCAACCCAGACCCCATAGCGGGAGGGCCCCATATGAGCAGTTCTTC
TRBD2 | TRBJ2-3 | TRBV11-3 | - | CASSLGSGRAADTQYF | TGTGCCAGCAGCTTAGGAAGCGGGAGGGCCGCAGATACGCAGTATTTT
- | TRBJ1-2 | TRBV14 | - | CASSQDQGIYGYTF | TGTGCCAGCAGCCAAGATCAGGGGATCTATGGCTACACCTTC
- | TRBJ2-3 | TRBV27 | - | CASSSSYTDTQYF | TGTGCCAGCAGTTCCTCATACACAGATACGCAGTATTTT